This is a list of T cell receptor beta chains from one sample in a study of tumor T cells in aggressive B-cell lymphoma. This table comes from immunoSEQ multiplex PCR, and its TCRdb copy is limited to in-frame clones, with some not included. The sample includes 6,200 or so clones, 88% seen only once; the top ten take approximately 3.1%. Sequenced input: tumor tissue. The receptors originated from an adult with diffuse large B cell lymphoma. Some clones in this sample may be carry-over from other donors' samples. The CDR3 runs from the conserved cysteine through the conserved F or W. Each record gives: V gene, CDR3 length, clone size, D gene, J gene, CDR3 protein, CDR3 DNA. D genes are given only for firm matches. Not every row has a clone size; where given, it reads once, few, many or a size class.

v_call: TRBV7-9; cdr3_length: 16; clone_size: NA; d_call: TRBD2; j_call: TRBJ2-3; cdr3_aa: CASTFFSGGAGNTQYF; cdr3_nt: TGTGCCAGCACCTTTTTCAGCGGGGGGGCCGGGAATACGCAGTATTTT
v_call: TRBV27; cdr3_length: 14; clone_size: NA; d_call: NA; j_call: TRBJ2-2; cdr3_aa: CASTFIGGIGELFF; cdr3_nt: TGTGCCAGCACCTTTATAGGGGGTATCGGGGAGCTGTTTTTT
v_call: TRBV18; cdr3_length: 14; clone_size: NA; d_call: NA; j_call: TRBJ1-2; cdr3_aa: CASSPPADRGSYTF; cdr3_nt: TGTGCCAGCTCACCACCCGCAGACCGAGGCAGCTACACCTTC
v_call: TRBV20-1; cdr3_length: 10; clone_size: NA; d_call: NA; j_call: TRBJ2-4; cdr3_aa: CSARKNIQYF; cdr3_nt: TGCAGTGCTCGGAAAAACATTCAGTACTTC
v_call: TRBV6-1; cdr3_length: 14; clone_size: NA; d_call: NA; j_call: TRBJ1-2; cdr3_aa: CASSENGGIYGYTF; cdr3_nt: TGTGCCAGCAGTGAAAACGGAGGGATTTATGGCTACACCTTC
v_call: TRBV27; cdr3_length: 13; clone_size: NA; d_call: TRBD1; j_call: TRBJ2-7; cdr3_aa: CASSGTGQYEQYF; cdr3_nt: TGTGCCAGCAGCGGGACAGGGCAGTACGAGCAGTACTTC
v_call: TRBV9; cdr3_length: 16; clone_size: once; d_call: TRBD2; j_call: TRBJ2-3; cdr3_aa: CASSEGTSDYTDTQYF; cdr3_nt: TGTGCCAGCAGCGAGGGGACTAGCGACTACACAGATACGCAGTATTTT
v_call: TRBV7-2; cdr3_length: 13; clone_size: NA; d_call: NA; j_call: TRBJ2-5; cdr3_aa: CASSFFLTQTQYF; cdr3_nt: TGTGCCAGCAGCTTTTTTCTCACTCAGACCCAGTACTTC
v_call: TRBV7-9; cdr3_length: 18; clone_size: NA; d_call: TRBD2; j_call: TRBJ2-3; cdr3_aa: CASSSRDRAGDMADTQYF; cdr3_nt: TGTGCCAGCAGCTCCCGGGATCGAGCGGGAGATATGGCAGATACGCAGTATTTT
v_call: TRBV14; cdr3_length: 12; clone_size: NA; d_call: NA; j_call: TRBJ2-5; cdr3_aa: CASSQDRGTQYF; cdr3_nt: TGTGCCAGCAGCCAAGATAGAGGGACCCAGTACTTC
v_call: TRBV11-2; cdr3_length: 12; clone_size: NA; d_call: NA; j_call: TRBJ2-3; cdr3_aa: CASSLSGDTQYF; cdr3_nt: TGTGCCAGCAGCTTATCAGGAGATACGCAGTATTTT
v_call: TRBV2; cdr3_length: 18; clone_size: NA; d_call: TRBD2; j_call: TRBJ2-5; cdr3_aa: CASSEAIGTSGLQETQYF; cdr3_nt: TGTGCCAGCAGTGAAGCGATCGGGACTAGCGGCCTTCAAGAGACCCAGTACTTC
v_call: TRBV10-3; cdr3_length: 19; clone_size: NA; d_call: NA; j_call: TRBJ2-7; cdr3_aa: CAISESKVELERLTYEQYF; cdr3_nt: TGTGCCATCAGTGAGTCGAAGGTTGAGCTCGAGCGGCTAACCTACGAGCAGTACTTC
v_call: TRBV11-2; cdr3_length: 14; clone_size: NA; d_call: NA; j_call: TRBJ2-7; cdr3_aa: CASSPTGGAYEQYF; cdr3_nt: TGTGCCAGCAGCCCCACTGGAGGAGCCTACGAGCAGTACTTC
v_call: TRBV6-5; cdr3_length: 15; clone_size: NA; d_call: NA; j_call: TRBJ2-7; cdr3_aa: CASSYRARVPYEQYF; cdr3_nt: TGTGCCAGCAGTTACAGGGCCAGGGTTCCCTACGAGCAGTACTTC
v_call: TRBV28; cdr3_length: 14; clone_size: NA; d_call: NA; j_call: TRBJ1-2; cdr3_aa: CASSEQGWDYGYTF; cdr3_nt: TGTGCCAGCAGCGAACAGGGTTGGGACTATGGCTACACCTTC
v_call: TRBV11-3; cdr3_length: 14; clone_size: NA; d_call: TRBD1; j_call: TRBJ2-3; cdr3_aa: CASSLGQVGDTQYF; cdr3_nt: TGTGCCAGCAGCTTGGGACAGGTCGGAGATACGCAGTATTTT
v_call: TRBV27; cdr3_length: 13; clone_size: NA; d_call: NA; j_call: TRBJ2-5; cdr3_aa: CASSFGGGEIQYF; cdr3_nt: TGTGCCAGCAGTTTTGGAGGCGGGGAGATCCAGTACTTC
v_call: TRBV12-5; cdr3_length: 13; clone_size: NA; d_call: NA; j_call: TRBJ1-1; cdr3_aa: CASGGHLNTEAFF; cdr3_nt: TGTGCTAGTGGGGGACACTTGAACACTGAAGCTTTCTTT
v_call: TRBV7-9; cdr3_length: 13; clone_size: NA; d_call: NA; j_call: TRBJ1-2; cdr3_aa: CASSPDLDGGYTF; cdr3_nt: TGTGCCAGCAGCCCCGACTTAGACGGGGGCTACACCTTC
v_call: TRBV2; cdr3_length: 13; clone_size: NA; d_call: NA; j_call: TRBJ2-5; cdr3_aa: CASMVVQGETQYF; cdr3_nt: TGTGCCAGCATGGTAGTCCAGGGAGAGACCCAGTACTTC
v_call: TRBV7-2; cdr3_length: 15; clone_size: NA; d_call: TRBD1; j_call: TRBJ2-3; cdr3_aa: CASSSDRGRADTQYF; cdr3_nt: TGTGCCAGCAGCTCGGACAGGGGGCGTGCAGATACGCAGTATTTT
v_call: TRBV19; cdr3_length: 13; clone_size: NA; d_call: TRBD2; j_call: TRBJ2-1; cdr3_aa: CASIPSGSKEQFF; cdr3_nt: TGTGCCAGTATTCCTAGCGGGAGCAAAGAGCAGTTCTTC
v_call: TRBV29-1; cdr3_length: 14; clone_size: NA; d_call: TRBD1; j_call: TRBJ2-3; cdr3_aa: CSVGAGGGTDTQYF; cdr3_nt: TGCAGCGTTGGGGCAGGGGGCGGCACAGATACGCAGTATTTT
v_call: TRBV5-1; cdr3_length: 14; clone_size: NA; d_call: TRBD1; j_call: TRBJ2-3; cdr3_aa: CASRETGPRDTQYF; cdr3_nt: TGCGCCAGCAGAGAGACAGGGCCGCGGGATACGCAGTATTTT
v_call: TRBV4-2; cdr3_length: 17; clone_size: NA; d_call: TRBD2; j_call: TRBJ2-3; cdr3_aa: CASSQGTSGSSTDTQYF; cdr3_nt: TGTGCCAGCAGCCAGGGCACTAGCGGGTCTAGCACAGATACGCAGTATTTT
v_call: TRBV5-4; cdr3_length: 15; clone_size: NA; d_call: NA; j_call: TRBJ2-5; cdr3_aa: CASSKSRALQETQYF; cdr3_nt: TGTGCCAGCAGCAAGAGCAGGGCACTCCAAGAGACCCAGTACTTC
v_call: TRBV14; cdr3_length: 14; clone_size: NA; d_call: NA; j_call: TRBJ1-6; cdr3_aa: CASSQNLGATPLHF; cdr3_nt: TGTGCCAGCAGCCAAAATTTAGGGGCGACACCCCTCCACTTT
v_call: TRBV19; cdr3_length: 15; clone_size: NA; d_call: NA; j_call: TRBJ1-2; cdr3_aa: CASSMAGAGVYGYTF; cdr3_nt: TGTGCCAGTAGTATGGCAGGGGCCGGGGTCTATGGCTACACCTTC
v_call: TRBV9; cdr3_length: 12; clone_size: NA; d_call: NA; j_call: TRBJ2-1; cdr3_aa: CASSVAGSQLFF; cdr3_nt: TGTGCCAGCAGCGTAGCTGGTTCCCAGTTGTTCTTC
v_call: TRBV5-5; cdr3_length: 15; clone_size: NA; d_call: NA; j_call: TRBJ1-1; cdr3_aa: CASSLAGGAGTEAFF; cdr3_nt: TGTGCCAGCAGCTTGGCCGGGGGGGCAGGCACTGAAGCTTTCTTT
v_call: TRBV6-5; cdr3_length: 14; clone_size: NA; d_call: NA; j_call: TRBJ1-6; cdr3_aa: CASSSPGHRSPLHF; cdr3_nt: TGTGCCAGCAGTTCTCCAGGACACCGGTCACCCCTCCACTTT
v_call: TRBV30; cdr3_length: 16; clone_size: NA; d_call: TRBD2; j_call: TRBJ2-1; cdr3_aa: CACQISVAGGYNEQFF; cdr3_nt: TGTGCCTGCCAAATTTCCGTAGCGGGAGGGTACAATGAGCAGTTCTTC
v_call: TRBV7-6; cdr3_length: 17; clone_size: NA; d_call: TRBD1; j_call: TRBJ2-3; cdr3_aa: CASSPGTGSVNTDTQYF; cdr3_nt: TGTGCCAGCAGCCCCGGGACAGGGTCGGTCAACACAGATACGCAGTATTTT
v_call: TRBV11-2; cdr3_length: 13; clone_size: NA; d_call: NA; j_call: TRBJ2-3; cdr3_aa: CASSSPGVGTQYF; cdr3_nt: TGTGCCAGCAGCTCACCAGGGGTCGGTACGCAGTATTTT
v_call: TRBV2; cdr3_length: 15; clone_size: NA; d_call: NA; j_call: TRBJ2-6; cdr3_aa: CASSEMSSGANVLTF; cdr3_nt: TGTGCCAGCAGTGAAATGAGCTCTGGGGCCAACGTCCTGACTTTC
v_call: TRBV4-2; cdr3_length: 17; clone_size: NA; d_call: NA; j_call: TRBJ2-7; cdr3_aa: CASSQDRTGLLSYEQYF; cdr3_nt: TGTGCCAGCAGCCAAGATAGGACGGGACTTTTATCCTACGAGCAGTACTTC